This is a list of T cell receptor beta chains from one sample in a study of Ad26.COV2.S vaccination and SARS-CoV-2 variants. Sequencing used immunoSEQ multiplex PCR; TCRdb keeps in-frame clones, though not all of them. Here the sample spans about 94,000 clones, 82% being singletons. Sequenced here: peripheral blood, sampled after recovery from COVID-19. The source of these receptors is a human donor who had recovered from COVID-19. The CDR3 runs from the conserved cysteine through the conserved F or W. The D gene is left open where the match is weak. The size field is filled for only some rows; it gives once, few, many or a size class.

cdr3_aa cdr3_nt j_call clone_size v_call d_call
CASSSPERVGLFF TGTGCCAGCAGTTCCCCCGAGAGGGTAGGTCTGTTCTTC TRBJ2-1 NA TRBV28 NA
CATLAGTGGRMTEAFF TGTGCCACACTCGCGGGGACAGGGGGAAGAATGACTGAAGCTTTCTTT TRBJ1-1 NA TRBV28 TRBD1
CAISAQGQGDTGELFF TGTGCCATCAGCGCGCAAGGACAGGGTGACACCGGGGAGCTGTTTTTT TRBJ2-2 NA TRBV10-3 TRBD1
CASSAPLSPVDEQFF TGTGCCAGCAGCGCCCCCCTGTCCCCCGTCGATGAGCAGTTCTTC TRBJ2-1 NA TRBV9 NA
CASSGGQGAMQFF TGTGCCAGCAGCGGGGGACAGGGGGCTATGCAGTTCTTC TRBJ2-1 NA TRBV2 TRBD1
CASSLRGTINEKLFF TGTGCCAGCAGCTTAAGAGGGACAATTAATGAAAAACTGTTTTTT TRBJ1-4 NA TRBV11-2 NA
CASSRVTSQETQYF TGTGCCAGCAGCCGAGTTACTTCTCAAGAGACCCAGTACTTC TRBJ2-5 NA TRBV11-3 NA
CASSLVNEQFF TGTGCCAGCAGCTTAGTCAATGAGCAGTTCTTC TRBJ2-1 NA TRBV7-2 NA
CASSEWRPQHF TGTGCCAGCAGTGAATGGAGGCCCCAGCATTTT TRBJ1-5 NA TRBV6-1 NA
CASSSTYEQYF TGTGCCAGCAGTTCCACCTACGAGCAGTACTTC TRBJ2-7 NA TRBV28 NA
CASKHPSYNEQFF TGTGCCAGCAAGCATCCGAGTTACAATGAGCAGTTCTTC TRBJ2-1 NA TRBV25-1 NA
CASSWGFYGYTF TGTGCCAGCAGTTGGGGATTCTATGGCTACACCTTC TRBJ1-2 once TRBV12-3/TRBV12-4 NA
CATTDGYEQYF TGTGCCACCACGGACGGTTACGAGCAGTACTTC TRBJ2-7 NA TRBV24-1 NA
CASSGSGSAVSYEQYF TGTGCCAGCAGTGGAAGCGGGTCGGCCGTCTCCTACGAGCAGTACTTC TRBJ2-7 NA TRBV16 NA
CAGSSPQDTEAFF TGTGCCGGGTCCTCCCCCCAGGACACTGAAGCTTTCTTT TRBJ1-1 few TRBV2 NA